The 28 T cell receptor beta chains presented below share a single source sample, sequenced in a study of blood T cell repertoires in COVID-19. Only in-frame clones appear in the TCRdb table, and some are missing; sequencing was by immunoSEQ multiplex PCR. The sample yields 200,000 to 250,000 clones, 70% to 90% seen once. The sample taken for sequencing was peripheral blood. These receptors all stem from a woman in her 70s with active or convalescent COVID-19.

In its sample, this clone was seen once. The J gene is TRBJ1-6, the V gene TRBV7-9; D may be TRBD1 (5 bases). The ends were cut back, 4 bases at V and 8 bases at J, with 12 bases in the middle. The length of the CDR3 is 14 residues. Germline CDR1 is SEHNR and CDR2 is FQNEAQ (reference sequence). In nucleotides, the CDR3 is TGTGCCAGCAGCTGGGGGGGTTCTGATTCACCCCTCCACTTT. Translating it yields CASSWGGSDSPLHF.

This clone was observed a handful of times. V usage is TRBV27 and J usage is TRBJ2-7; TRBD2 agrees at 8 bases. The CDR3 spans 14 residues. The trim removed 5 bases at V and 7 bases at J, leaving 10 bases unmatched. The germline V gene encodes CDR1 MNHEY and CDR2 SMNVEV (reference sequence). The CDR3 is CASSLRGGRKEQYF. The CDR3 nucleotides are TGTGCCAGCAGTCTTCGGGGGGGGCGGAAGGAGCAGTACTTC.

This clone turned up a few times. CDR3 sequence (DNA): TGTGCCAGCAGCCAAGGGCTAGCGGGAGATCACGGGGAGCTGTTTTTT. Translation: CASSQGLAGDHGELFF. V usage is TRBV4-2 and J usage is TRBJ2-2, with 10 bases identical to TRBD2. This CDR3 has 16 residues. Germline V lookup: CDR1 LGHNA, CDR2 YNFKEQ. Trimming took 1 base from V and 7 from J; bases not matched to a gene: 6.

The rearrangement joins TRBV6-5 to TRBJ2-5; 11 bases match TRBD2. This CDR3 comprises 15 residues. Germline CDR1 reads MNHEY; CDR2 reads SVGAGI. Losses at the gene ends were 8 bases for V and 1 base for J; bases not matched to a gene: 6. CDR3 DNA: TGTGCCAGCGGAGGGACTAGCGGACTCCAAGAGACCCAGTACTTC. It yields the protein CASGGTSGLQETQYF.

This clone has more than one count but fewer than ten. V usage is TRBV4-1 and J usage is TRBJ1-6, with TRBD1 matching over 7 bases. Per the germline V gene, CDR1 is MGHRA and CDR2 is YSYEKL. Trimming at V came to 2 bases and at J to 3 bases, leaving 4 bases not matched to a gene. The CDR3 length is 16 residues. The CDR3, as DNA: TGCGCCAGCAGCCAACCCGGGACAGTCTATAATTCACCCCTCCACTTT. Residues: CASSQPGTVYNSPLHF.

The chain joins TRBV2 to TRBJ2-1, with D possibly matching TRBD1 (5 bases). Germline CDR1 and CDR2: SNHLY and FYNNEI. V shed 3 bases and J shed 7 bases, with 16 bases lying between them. This CDR3 region has 15 residues. The CDR3 sequence is CASSDQGVAGNEQFF. CDR3 sequence (DNA): TGTGCCAGCAGTGATCAAGGGGTAGCAGGGAATGAGCAGTTCTTC.

The rearrangement links TRBV5-1 to TRBJ2-3; D call uncertain. The CDR3 contains 15 residues. V lost 0 bases and J lost 0, with 8 bases in between. CDR1 and CDR2 from the germline V gene are SGHRS and YFSETQ. Here the CDR3 DNA reads TGCGCCAGCAGCTTGGCGAGCCAAAGCACAGATACGCAGTATTTT. Protein sequence: CASSLASQSTDTQYF.

This sequence joins TRBV5-1 and TRBJ2-1, with 16 bases fitting TRBD2. Per germline, CDR1 SGHRS and CDR2 YFSETQ. Germline trimming cut 4 bases from V and 11 bases from J; bases unmatched to any gene: 9. The CDR3 has 16 residues. DNA of the CDR3: TGCGCCAGCAGCGCGTCGGGGACTAGCGGGGGGGCGAAGCAGTTCTTC. Encoded protein: CASSASGTSGGAKQFF.

The chain is built from TRBV6-2 or TRBV6-3 and TRBJ2-5; maybe TRBD1 (6 bases). The germline V and J ends were trimmed by 5 bases and 4 bases, with 20 bases remaining between them. Germline V lookup: CDR1 MNHEY, CDR2 SVGEGT. The CDR3 loop spans 16 amino acids. For the CDR3, the DNA is TGTGCCAGCAGTAACCCGGACAGTCCTTTCCGAGAGACCCAGTACTTC. Translating gives CASSNPDSPFRETQYF.

The chain employs TRBV10-2 and TRBJ2-3; D perhaps matches TRBD2 (5 bases). This CDR3 comprises 12 residues. From germline, CDR1 is WSHSY and CDR2 SAAADI. The V end was cut by 7 bases, the J end by 1 base, with 6 bases between. The CDR3 region has the DNA TGCGCCAGCACGCGGGGCACAGATACGCAGTATTTT. Its translation: CASTRGTDTQYF.

This clone was recorded only once. The chain recombines TRBV11-3 with TRBJ2-6, with D possibly TRBD1 on 8 matching bases. Germline V gene lookup returns CDR1 SGHNT and CDR2 YENEEA. There are 18 residues in the CDR3. The V end was cut by 5 bases, the J end by 3 bases, with 20 bases between. This chain's CDR3 is CASSLAGAGGFGANVLTF. In DNA, the CDR3 is TGTGCCAGCAGCCTTGCGGGGGCAGGGGGCTTTGGGGCCAACGTCCTGACTTTC.

The chain couples TRBV27 to TRBJ1-6; TRBD1 might be the D (5 bases). The CDR3 has 14 amino acids. Trimming took off 5 bases at V and 13 bases at J, with 18 bases between the two ends. Germline loops: CDR1 MNHEY, CDR2 SMNVEV (reference sequence). CDR3 sequence reads: CASSIQGPPIPLHF. The CDR3 nucleotides read TGTGCCAGCAGTATCCAGGGCCCTCCTATTCCCCTCCACTTT.

This chain uses TRBV5-1 with TRBJ2-2; TRBD2 aligns across 8 bases. This CDR3 contains 15 residues. Germline loops: CDR1 SGHRS, CDR2 YFSETQ. V dropped 2 bases and J dropped 4; count of bases not matched to a gene: 4. The CDR3 bases are TGCGCCAGCAGCTTTTTAGCGGGACCCACCGGGGAGCTGTTTTTT. Protein product: CASSFLAGPTGELFF.

This chain connects TRBV2 to TRBJ2-5; maybe TRBD2 (6 bases). Germline lookup yields CDR1 SNHLY and CDR2 FYNNEI. The CDR3 is 13 residues long. The V and J ends lost 8 bases and 5 bases respectively, with 15 bases between them. The CDR3 sequence is CASLRGSLETQYF. CDR3 sequence (DNA): TGTGCCAGCCTTCGGGGGAGTCTGGAGACCCAGTACTTC.

This clone has only a few counts. This sequence joins TRBV2 and TRBJ2-1; no firm D call. The CDR3 is 14 amino acids. V was pared by 4 bases and J by 3 bases, with 10 bases between. Per germline, CDR1 SNHLY and CDR2 FYNNEI. The CDR3 DNA sequence: TGTGCCAGCAGTGCGGTGGTGAGCTACAATGAGCAGTTCTTC. Translation: CASSAVVSYNEQFF.

The genes are TRBV7-9 and TRBJ1-1, with D perhaps matching TRBD1 (5 bases). The V and J ends lost 1 base and 5 bases respectively, with 8 bases between them. The germline gives CDR1 SEHNR, CDR2 FQNEAQ (reference sequence). The CDR3 spans 13 residues. The CDR3 DNA is TGTGCCAGCAGCTTAGAGGGGCGGACTGAAGCTTTCTTT. This codes for CASSLEGRTEAFF.

The V and J genes are TRBV7-2 and TRBJ1-1; TRBD1 aligns across 9 bases. Germline V gives CDR1 SGHTA, CDR2 FQGNSA. V lost 5 bases, J lost 6 bases, and 10 bases stayed unmatched. The CDR3 contains 15 residues. CDR3 DNA sequence: TGTGCCAGCAGCCTGCGGGACAGGGATGCCCCTGAAGCTTTCTTT. Its translation: CASSLRDRDAPEAFF.

The chain combines TRBV29-1 with TRBJ2-7; D gene ambiguous. The CDR3 length is 11 residues. Germline V gene data show CDR1 as SQVTM and CDR2 as ANQGSEA. V lost 6 bases and J lost 4, with 10 bases in between. Written as DNA, the CDR3 is TGCAGCGTAGAGACTGGTTACGAGCAGTACTTC. It codes for CSVETGYEQYF.

V is TRBV5-4 and J is TRBJ2-5, with TRBD2 matching over 9 bases. Germline CDR1 is SGHNT and CDR2 is YYREEE (reference sequence). This CDR3 has 17 residues. J was trimmed by 4 bases and V by 1 base; bases with no gene match: 11. In DNA form, the CDR3 reads TGTGCCAGCAGCTTGAGGCTAGCGGGAACAGGTGGAGAGACCCAGTACTTC. Amino acid sequence: CASSLRLAGTGGETQYF.

The rearrangement links TRBV18 to TRBJ2-2; TRBD2 aligns across 7 bases. Trimming removed 2 bases from V and 5 bases from J; junction bases left unmatched: 2. Looked up from germline, CDR1 is KGHSH and CDR2 is LQKENI. This CDR3 is built from 14 residues. CDR3 coding DNA: TGTGCCAGCTCACCAACCGGGGGGACCGGGGAGCTGTTTTTT. Amino acids: CASSPTGGTGELFF.

The gene calls are TRBV19 and TRBJ1-5; a weak D match, TRBD1 (5 bases). Germline CDR1 and CDR2: LNHDA and SQIVND (reference sequence). The CDR3 covers 15 residues. The V end was cut by 3 bases, the J end by 7 bases, with 16 bases between. The CDR3 DNA sequence: TGTGCCAGTAGTATCGGTCAGGGCCCAGGGCAGCCCCAGCATTTT. Amino acids: CASSIGQGPGQPQHF. The whole variable domain, filled in from reference TRBV19 and TRBJ1-5, reads DGGITQSPKYLFRKEGQNVTLSCEQNLNHDAMYWYRQDPGQGLRLIYYSQIVNDFQKGDIAEGYSVSREKKESFPLTVTSAQKNPTAFYLCASSIGQGPGQPQHFGDGTRLSIL.

V and J are TRBV30 and TRBJ1-4; D is unresolved. Deletions cut 2 bases from V and 5 bases from J, with 6 bases between. The CDR3 runs 12 residues. Per the germline V gene, CDR1 is GTSNPN and CDR2 is SVGIG (reference sequence). CDR3 residues: CAWSRVNEKLFF. The CDR3 nucleotides are TGTGCCTGGAGTCGGGTCAATGAAAAACTGTTTTTT.

The rearrangement uses TRBV5-1 and TRBJ2-5; tentatively, D is TRBD2 (6 bases). Germline CDR1 and CDR2: SGHRS and YFSETQ. Trimming shortened V by 4 bases and J by 5 bases, and 15 bases separated the two germline ends. The CDR3 runs 14 residues. The CDR3 DNA reads TGCGCCAGCAGCGGCGGGACTCTGGGGGAGACCCAGTACTTC. Translation gives CASSGGTLGETQYF.

The rearrangement joins TRBV6-2 or TRBV6-3 to TRBJ2-1; TRBD2 matches 8 bases. The CDR3 covers 19 residues. Per the germline V gene, CDR1 is MNHEY and CDR2 is SVGEGT. Trimming removed 2 bases from V and 0 bases from J; junction bases left unmatched: 12. DNA of the CDR3: TGTGCCAGCAGTTACGGTCCGGGGCGGAGCGGGAGCTCCTACAATGAGCAGTTCTTC. It yields the protein CASSYGPGRSGSSYNEQFF.

The V gene is TRBV7-2, the J gene TRBJ1-2, with TRBD1 matching 7 bases. The CDR3 length is 13 residues. The V gene's germline CDR1 is SGHTA and CDR2 FQGNSA. The V gene end was trimmed by 4 bases and the J gene end by 4 bases; junction bases not matched to a gene: 3. The CDR3 DNA is TGTGCCAGCAGCTCCCAGGGGGTCTATGGCTACACCTTC. Translation gives CASSSQGVYGYTF. The complete variable domain, with remaining parts taken from reference TRBV7-2 and TRBJ1-2, reads GAGVSQSPSNKVTEKGKDVELRCDPISGHTALYWYRQSLGQGLEFLIYFQGNSAPDKSGLPSDRFSAERTGGSVSTLTIQRTQQEDSAVYLCASSSQGVYGYTFGSGTRLTVV.

The rearrangement links TRBV4-1 to TRBJ2-6, with 7 bases that match TRBD2. The CDR3 consists of 16 residues. V shed 3 bases and J 2 bases; nucleotides not matched to a gene: 4. Germline loops: CDR1 MGHRA, CDR2 YSYEKL. As DNA, the CDR3 is TGCGCCAGCAGCCAGACGGGGGGTACTGGGGCCAACGTCCTGACTTTC. This encodes CASSQTGGTGANVLTF.

The chain recombines TRBV28 with TRBJ1-5, with a tentative D call TRBD1 (5 bases). Deletions cut 6 bases from V and 0 bases from J, with 15 bases between. The CDR3 is 16 residues long. From germline, CDR1 is MDHEN and CDR2 SYDVKM. The chain's CDR3 is CASSPWGGGSNQPQHF. As DNA, the CDR3 is TGTGCCAGCAGCCCTTGGGGGGGTGGTAGCAATCAGCCCCAGCATTTT.

The CDR3 here is CASSPPSLGVETQYF. Here the CDR3 DNA reads TGTGCCAGCTCACCACCTTCGCTAGGGGTGGAGACCCAGTACTTC. The V and J genes are TRBV18 and TRBJ2-5, with D possibly TRBD1 on 5 matching bases. V lost 0 bases and J lost 5, with 13 bases in between. Germline V CDR1 and CDR2: KGHSH, LQKENI. The CDR3 covers 15 residues.